This TCR beta chain was captured in a study of regulatory T cells in long-lasting Graves disease. Study as a whole: Graves' cases, newly diagnosed, had used antithyroid drugs under 3 months.

This clonotype was counted many times. Its target is not known. CDR3 regions were amplified by Arm-PCR using iRepertoire HTBI primers to build TCR beta libraries. MiXCR, applied by TCRdb to the multiplex PCR reads, yields one record per CDR3 protein. The table includes roughly 560,000 distinct CDR3 sequences, 9.5% to 15% detected once. The study's findings and limits: The sample size was small, and this may have reduced accuracy. Favored usage of TRBV28, TRBJ1-2 and TRBJ2-5 was recorded in persistent disease.

Time point given: newly diagnosed GD, antithyroid drugs for less than 3 months. PBMC RNA was the source of the TCR library. The J segment lost 0 bases and the V segment lost 6 bases, leaving 5 bases of the junction unmatched. The CDR3 spans 15 residues. Germline values: CDR1 SGHNT, CDR2 YENEEA. The same sample was also studied in work on T cells in Graves' hyperthyroidism and ophthalmopathy.

The receptor comes from a woman in her twenties or thirties with Graves disease. The chain has TRBV11-3 and TRBJ2-1; 7 nucleotides line up with TRBD1. The sequencing here drew on peripheral blood mononuclear cells (PBMCs), taken at new diagnosis, from a patient treated with antithyroid drugs. In nucleotides, the CDR3 is TGTGCCAGCAGTTACAGGGGAAGCTCCTACAATGAGCAGTTCTTC. Translating gives CASSYRGSSYNEQFF.